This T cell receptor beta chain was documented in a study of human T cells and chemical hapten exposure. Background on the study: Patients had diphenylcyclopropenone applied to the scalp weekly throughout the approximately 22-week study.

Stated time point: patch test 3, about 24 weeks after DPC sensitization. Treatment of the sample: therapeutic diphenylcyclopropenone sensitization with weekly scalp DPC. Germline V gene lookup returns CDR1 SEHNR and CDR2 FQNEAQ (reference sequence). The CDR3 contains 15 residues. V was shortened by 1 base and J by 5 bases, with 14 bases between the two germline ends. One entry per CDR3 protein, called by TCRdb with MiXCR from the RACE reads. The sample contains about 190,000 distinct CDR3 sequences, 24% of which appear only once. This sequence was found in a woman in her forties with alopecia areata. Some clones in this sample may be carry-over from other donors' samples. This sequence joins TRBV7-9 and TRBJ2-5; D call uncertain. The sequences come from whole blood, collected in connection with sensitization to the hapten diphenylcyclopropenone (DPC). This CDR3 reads CASSLETLQTETQYF. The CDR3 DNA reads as TGTGCCAGCAGCTTAGAGACGTTGCAGACGGAGACCCAGTACTTC.